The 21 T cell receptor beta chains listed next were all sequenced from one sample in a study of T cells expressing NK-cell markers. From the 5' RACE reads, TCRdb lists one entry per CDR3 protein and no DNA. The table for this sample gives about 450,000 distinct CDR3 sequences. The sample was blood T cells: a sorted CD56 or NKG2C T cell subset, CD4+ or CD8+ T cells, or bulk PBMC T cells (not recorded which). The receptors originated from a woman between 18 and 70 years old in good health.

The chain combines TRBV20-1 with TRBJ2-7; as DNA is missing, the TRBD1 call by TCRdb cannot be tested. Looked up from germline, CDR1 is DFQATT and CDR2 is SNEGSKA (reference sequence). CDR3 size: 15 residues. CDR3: CSARGPRGGTPEQYF.

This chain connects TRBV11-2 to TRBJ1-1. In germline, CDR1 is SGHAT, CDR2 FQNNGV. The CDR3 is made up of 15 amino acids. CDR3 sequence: CASSGRVPSGSEAFF.

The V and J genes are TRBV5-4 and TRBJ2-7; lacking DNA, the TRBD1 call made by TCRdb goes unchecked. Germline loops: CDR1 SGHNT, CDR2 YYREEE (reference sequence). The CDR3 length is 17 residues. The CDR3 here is CASSLAGGAGVWYEQYF.

CDR3 amino acids: CSASGQGSTDTQYF. This chain links TRBV20-1 with TRBJ2-3; without DNA, the TCRdb call of TRBD1 cannot be checked. The CDR3 extends over 14 amino acids. Germline lookup yields CDR1 DFQATT and CDR2 SNEGSKA (reference sequence).

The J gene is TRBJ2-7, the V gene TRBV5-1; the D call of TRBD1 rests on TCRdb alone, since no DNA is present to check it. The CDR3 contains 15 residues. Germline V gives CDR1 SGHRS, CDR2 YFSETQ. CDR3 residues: CASSSPTGVAYEQYF.

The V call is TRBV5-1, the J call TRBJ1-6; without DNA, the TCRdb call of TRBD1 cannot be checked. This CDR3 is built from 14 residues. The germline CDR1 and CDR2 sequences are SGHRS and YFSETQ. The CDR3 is CASSSRTGNSPLHF.

CDR3: CASSDSASGGNYNEQFF. The V and J genes are TRBV6-4 and TRBJ2-1; as DNA is missing, the TRBD2 call by TCRdb cannot be tested. CDR1 is MRHNA, CDR2 SNTAGT, per germline. The length of the CDR3 is 17 residues.

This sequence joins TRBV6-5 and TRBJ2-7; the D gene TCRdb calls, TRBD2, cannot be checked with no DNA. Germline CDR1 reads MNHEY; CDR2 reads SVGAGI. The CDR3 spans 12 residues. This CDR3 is CASRDWGGEQYF.

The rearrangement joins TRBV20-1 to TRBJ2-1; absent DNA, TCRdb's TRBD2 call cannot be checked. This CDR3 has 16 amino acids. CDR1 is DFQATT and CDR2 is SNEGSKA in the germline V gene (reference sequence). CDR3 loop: CSARSASGSSYNEQFF.

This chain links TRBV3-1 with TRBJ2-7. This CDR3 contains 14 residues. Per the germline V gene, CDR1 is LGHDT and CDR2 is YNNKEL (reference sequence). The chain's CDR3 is CASSQDAASYEQYF.

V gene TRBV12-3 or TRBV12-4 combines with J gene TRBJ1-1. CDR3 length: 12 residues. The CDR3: CASSNGVAEAFF.

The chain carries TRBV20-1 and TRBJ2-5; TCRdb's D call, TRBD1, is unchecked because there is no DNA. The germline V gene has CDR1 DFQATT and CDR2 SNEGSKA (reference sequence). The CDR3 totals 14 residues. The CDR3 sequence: CSAPGGGTLVTQYF.

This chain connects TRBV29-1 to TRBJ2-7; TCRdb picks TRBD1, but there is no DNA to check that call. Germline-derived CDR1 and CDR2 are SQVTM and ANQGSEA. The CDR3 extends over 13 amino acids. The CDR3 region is CSVTPGEMGEQYF.

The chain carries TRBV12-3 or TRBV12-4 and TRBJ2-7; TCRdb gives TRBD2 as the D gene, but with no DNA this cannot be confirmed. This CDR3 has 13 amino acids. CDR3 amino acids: CASSAAPWGEQYF.

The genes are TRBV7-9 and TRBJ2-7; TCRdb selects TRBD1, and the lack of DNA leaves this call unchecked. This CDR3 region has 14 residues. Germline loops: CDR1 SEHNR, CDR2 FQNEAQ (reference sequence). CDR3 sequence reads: CASSQPQGAYEQYF.

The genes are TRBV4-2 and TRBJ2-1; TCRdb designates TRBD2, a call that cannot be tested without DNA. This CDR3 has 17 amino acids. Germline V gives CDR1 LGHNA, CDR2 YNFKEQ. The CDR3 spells CASSQVQREGPGSEQFF.

Here the CDR3 reads CASSHPLGSTLFF. V and J are TRBV23-1 and TRBJ1-4; TCRdb proposes TRBD1, but this gene call is untestable without DNA. TRBV23-1 is assigned to the ORF class and has an uncertain function. The CDR3 extends over 13 amino acids.

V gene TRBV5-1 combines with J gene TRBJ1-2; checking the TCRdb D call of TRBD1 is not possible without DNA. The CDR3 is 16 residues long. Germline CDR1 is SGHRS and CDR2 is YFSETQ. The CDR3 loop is CASSLWGRGGYYGYTF.

The CDR3 reads CASRLGGTGNTIYF. The chain uses TRBV12-3 or TRBV12-4 and TRBJ1-3. The CDR3 runs 14 residues.

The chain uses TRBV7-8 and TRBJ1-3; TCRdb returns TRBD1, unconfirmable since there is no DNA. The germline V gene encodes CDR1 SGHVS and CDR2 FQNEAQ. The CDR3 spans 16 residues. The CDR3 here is CASSLASPASGNTIYF.

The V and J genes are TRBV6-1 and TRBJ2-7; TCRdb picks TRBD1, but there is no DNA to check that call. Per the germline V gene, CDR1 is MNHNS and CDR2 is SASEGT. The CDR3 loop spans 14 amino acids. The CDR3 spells CASSSQGDPYEQYF.